This is a list of T cell receptor beta chains from one sample in a study of blood T cell repertoires in COVID-19. The table came from immunoSEQ multiplex PCR; TCRdb's copy has only in-frame clones and leaves some out. The data contain some 150,000 clones, 80% to 90% of them singletons. Sequenced: PBMCs or T cells enriched from blood (not recorded which). The source is a man aged 50 or older who had recovered from COVID-19. The CDR3 runs from the conserved cysteine through the conserved F or W. A D gene is named only where the DNA matches it firmly.

j_call d_call cdr3_length v_call cdr3_aa
TRBJ1-5 - 15 TRBV30 CAWSGRAGGNQPQHF
TRBJ2-2 - 14 TRBV7-3 CASSGGLPTGELFF
TRBJ1-6 - 15 TRBV6-4 CASSEWGLSNSPLHF
TRBJ1-1 - 15 TRBV7-9 CASSKKQTANTEAFF
TRBJ2-1 TRBD2 19 TRBV5-4 CASSTWRIAGGRRPNEQFF
TRBJ2-3 - 12 TRBV10-2 CASRRSGDTQYF
TRBJ2-7 - 13 TRBV2 CASIRPGVGEQYF
TRBJ1-4 TRBD1 15 TRBV4-1 CASSPGDRDVEKLFF
TRBJ2-1 - 15 TRBV3-1/TRBV3-2 CASGVGVSSYNEQFF
TRBJ2-2 TRBD2 14 TRBV10-3 CAISDYGGTGELFF
TRBJ2-5 - 15 TRBV24-1 CATSDPKLVTETQYF
TRBJ1-1 - 15 TRBV3-1/TRBV3-2 CASSQDRSGNTEAFF
TRBJ1-2 - 13 TRBV7-9 CASSLDRDYGYTF
TRBJ2-7 TRBD1 14 TRBV5-1 CASSLQGEFREQYF
TRBJ1-2 - 14 TRBV7-2 CASSLRAGPYGYTF
TRBJ2-3 - 12 TRBV6-1 CASSELRDTQYF
TRBJ1-2 - 15 TRBV10-3 CAISPDTQSIYGYTF
TRBJ1-4 - 13 TRBV6-5 CASSLTTNEKLFF
TRBJ1-2 TRBD1 14 TRBV7-6 CASSRGQGDYGYTF
TRBJ2-5 TRBD1 17 TRBV25-1 CASSDMGTGSPRETQYF
TRBJ1-1 - 13 TRBV12-3/TRBV12-4 CASTRQVNTEAFF
TRBJ1-5 - 13 TRBV28 CASRLSQQQPQHF
TRBJ2-7 TRBD1 12 TRBV10-3 CAISENRGEQYF
TRBJ2-7 TRBD2 16 TRBV28 CASTSRTSGSSYEQYF
TRBJ2-3 TRBD1 14 TRBV5-1 CASSHGTGEDTQYF
TRBJ2-7 - 12 TRBV5-6 CASNLMGGPDHF
TRBJ1-5 - 15 TRBV18 CASSPGSTGNQPQHF
TRBJ2-7 - 15 TRBV27 CASSFTLDRSYEQYF
TRBJ1-2 - 15 TRBV11-2 CASSSLTASNYGYTF
TRBJ2-1 - 14 TRBV5-6 CASSSLHARNEQFF
TRBJ2-1 TRBD2 16 TRBV19 CASSRLRGMSYNEQFF
TRBJ1-6 - 14 TRBV30 CAWSLGTNNSPLHF
TRBJ2-1 - 15 TRBV9 CASSVGPGVYNEQFF
TRBJ2-7 - 14 TRBV3-1/TRBV3-2 CASSQGGGRYEQYF
TRBJ1-1 TRBD1 14 TRBV10-3 CAISGQGGDTEAFF
TRBJ1-2 - 15 TRBV27 CASSPRGRTNYGYTF
TRBJ2-1 TRBD1 15 TRBV9 CASSVVQGASNEQFF
TRBJ1-2 - 15 TRBV19 CASRGPRREYYGYTF
TRBJ2-5 - 13 TRBV14 CASSVGARETQYF
TRBJ2-1 TRBD2 17 TRBV28 CASSRTSGRAGDNEQFF
TRBJ1-1 - 15 TRBV11-2 CASSSPGHRGSEAFF
TRBJ2-3 TRBD1 15 TRBV5-1 CASSAGTGGTDTQYF
TRBJ1-4 - 12 TRBV7-9 CASSLEGEKLFF
TRBJ1-5 TRBD1 15 TRBV28 CASSVTGGDNQPQHF
TRBJ1-1 TRBD1 14 TRBV5-1 CASSAGTGGREAFF
TRBJ2-3 TRBD2 15 TRBV3-1/TRBV3-2 CASRRTSGTTDTQYF
TRBJ1-2 - 16 TRBV4-3 CASSLGVRGTNYGYTF
TRBJ2-1 TRBD1 14 TRBV28 CASSPDRVPGEQFF
TRBJ2-5 - 13 TRBV28 CATYGHFQETQYF